This T cell receptor (beta chain) derives from a study of T cells after yellow fever vaccination. Concerning this clonotype: Its antigen is unidentified.

V was clipped by 4 bases and J by 9 bases; unmatched bases: 11. There are 14 residues in the CDR3. The germline V gene has CDR1 DFQATT and CDR2 SNEGSKA (reference sequence). TCRdb processed the 5' RACE reads anew with MiXCR; each CDR3 protein has one entry. The sample carries 360,000 or so distinct CDR3 sequences, 9.5% to 13% recorded once. Findings and caveats of the study: Peaking on day 5 versus 15, the secondary response was faster but weaker.

The sequences come from PBMCs, collected on the day of the first yellow fever vaccination. The origin of this receptor is a young man who received the YFV17D yellow fever vaccine. The gene calls are TRBV20-1 and TRBJ2-1; 8 bases fit TRBD1. The CDR3 nucleotides are TGCAGTGCTACGGACAGGGTGTCATCGAGTGAGCAGTTCTTC. Translating it yields CSATDRVSSSEQFF.